This paragraph reports one T cell receptor beta chain. The specificity of this receptor is unknown. One base away there is no much larger clone; base qualities are not given. This entry comes from a study of CD8 T cells in Susac syndrome (dated by TCRdb to the late 2010s). Background on the whole study: The study used repertoire sequencing to test whether antigen drove CD8+ T cell activation and differentiation in Susac syndrome. The research as a whole found: The number of individuals in the TCR sequencing and HLA analysis was acknowledged as relatively small.

Peripheral blood CD8+ and CD4+ T cells from healthy donors, Susac syndrome patients and multiple sclerosis patients were profiled using high-throughput TCR beta sequencing. Healthy donors were included as age- and sex-matched controls. Bulk CD8+ and CD4+ T cells were purified magnetically by negative isolation, whereas CD8+ TEMRA cells were enriched by FACS. Blood was collected in EDTA tubes and processed within 24 hours, with PBMCs isolated through density gradient centrifugation. PBMCs intended for TCR sequencing were cryopreserved in liquid nitrogen and thawed later in a water bath at 37 degrees C. A purity of at least 90% was achieved for sorted or isolated CD4+, CD8+ and CD8+ TEMRA cells. V lost 4 bases and J lost 5 bases, and the count of bases not matched to a germline gene is 6. According to the germline V gene, CDR1 reads SGHDT and CDR2 reads YYEEEE. The CDR3, from cysteine to phenylalanine, totals 16 residues. Left in the record is the CDR3 DNA by itself, 48 bases read in frame from the first base.

RNA was extracted using the RNeasy kit, and roughly 0.45 to 1 microgram was reverse transcribed with random hexamers. The immunoSEQ multiplex PCR assay, which covers 54 Vbeta and 13 Jbeta segments, was used to amplify TCR beta CDR3 regions. PCR amplification bias was corrected using a synthetic template baseline for primer optimization and computational correction. Under the source paper's analysis protocol: Reads were annotated to V, D and J genes per IMGT and analyzed with immunoSEQ Analyzer, keeping only productive sequences. Clonality was computed as one minus Shannon entropy normalized by log2 of the number of productive unique sequences. For each patient and control, public and private clones were evaluated within the 100 most prevalent clones. A clone was defined as Susac-specific if it was absent from the healthy and MS cohorts, from about 1,100 published viral clones and from other ImmuneACCESS disease sequences. Using fastp at Q25 and MiXCR, TCRdb reprocessed the public reads and kept productive beta chains. Each record represents a unique CDR3 protein, reported with the most common genes and DNA among its rows. Clone size and V and J calls follow TCRdb, not the original study. Counted in this sample were roughly 180,000 distinct CDR3 sequences; about 94% of them appeared once. Of the sample, about 0.1% is held by the ten largest clones.

The specimen was CD4+ T cells from PBMCs. The receptor chain draws on TRBV5-6 and TRBJ2-1; 13 of the junction bases match TRBD2. The sequence came from a human donor in good health. The CDR3 corresponds to CASSPPGLAGNNEQFF. The DNA sequence is TGTGCCAGCAGCCCCCCGGGACTAGCGGGGAACAATGAGCAGTTCTTC.